Listed below are T cell receptor beta chains from one sample, sequenced in a study of long-term antiretroviral therapy in people with HIV. The data were produced by immunoSEQ multiplex PCR, yet TCRdb's version contains in-frame clones alone and is incomplete. This table has thousands of clones, roughly 70% appearing once. Sequences were derived from unsorted PBMCs, sampled 0.1 years before starting antiretroviral therapy. These receptors originate from a man aged 18 to 29 with HIV. CDR3s include the opening cysteine and the closing phenylalanine or tryptophan. The D gene is left open where the match is weak. The size of a clone is reported for some rows only, either as once, few or many, or as a class for expanded clones.

v_call	j_call	clone_size	d_call	cdr3_nt	cdr3_aa
TRBV7-9	TRBJ1-2	few	TRBD1	TGTGCCAGCAGCCCCCTAGGGGGCTCGTTCAATGGCTACACCTTC	CASSPLGGSFNGYTF
TRBV6-6	TRBJ2-2	.	.	TGTGCCAGCAGTTACCTGAACACCGGGGAGCTGTTTTTT	CASSYLNTGELFF
TRBV7-3	TRBJ1-1	.	TRBD1	TGTGCCAGCAGCTTCGACAGGGGTGCTGAAGCTTTCTTT	CASSFDRGAEAFF
TRBV2	TRBJ2-3	.	TRBD1	TGTGCCAAAAACAGGGGTGAGGGCACAGATACGCAGTATTTT	CAKNRGEGTDTQYF
TRBV19	TRBJ2-5	once	.	TGTGCCAGTGGACCCGGGGAGCACCGCCAAGAGACCCAGTACTTC	CASGPGEHRQETQYF
TRBV2	TRBJ2-7	.	.	TGTGCCAGCAGTGAGGGAAGGGCTTACGAGCAGTACTTC	CASSEGRAYEQYF
TRBV6-4	TRBJ2-3	.	TRBD1	TGTGCCAGCAGTTTGACAGGGGGCGCCGGCACAGATACGCAGTATTTT	CASSLTGGAGTDTQYF
TRBV29-1	TRBJ2-3	.	TRBD1	TGCAGCGTCGAACGACAGGGCTTCCCAGATACGCAGTATTTT	CSVERQGFPDTQYF
TRBV6-1	TRBJ2-7	few	.	TGTGCCAGCGCGGGGTGGGCGGAGCAATTCTACGAGCAGTACTTC	CASAGWAEQFYEQYF
TRBV10-3	TRBJ1-1	.	.	TGTGCCATCAGGAGAGACAGCTTCGAAGCTTTCTTT	CAIRRDSFEAFF
TRBV7-6	TRBJ2-2	few	.	TGTGCCAGCAGCTTAGATATATTGGTGGGCTCCAACACCGGGGAGCTGTTTTTT	CASSLDILVGSNTGELFF
TRBV5-4	TRBJ2-5	.	.	TGTGCCAGCAGCTTGGAAGAGACCCAGTACTTC	CASSLEETQYF
TRBV7-9	TRBJ1-2	.	.	TGTGCCAGCAGCTTAGGGGGGACCCCCTCCTATGGCTACACCTTC	CASSLGGTPSYGYTF
TRBV9	TRBJ2-3	.	.	TGTGCCAGCAGCGTAGCGTATAGGGGGGATACGCAGTATTTT	CASSVAYRGDTQYF
TRBV2	TRBJ2-1	.	TRBD2	TGTGCCAGCACGCCTAGCGGGGGGGTTAGAGGTGAGCAGTTCTTC	CASTPSGGVRGEQFF
TRBV6-5	TRBJ2-7	.	.	TGTGCCAGCAGTTACTCTTCCCTCTACTCCTACGAGCAGTACTTC	CASSYSSLYSYEQYF
TRBV6-1	TRBJ2-7	.	TRBD1	TGTGCCAGCAGCGCCGGGACAGGGGGCAGCGAGCAGTACTTC	CASSAGTGGSEQYF
TRBV7-2	TRBJ1-2	.	.	TGTGCCAGCAGCTTAGCACCGGAGGGCTCCTATGGCTACACCTTC	CASSLAPEGSYGYTF
TRBV28	TRBJ2-1	.	TRBD2	TGTGCCAGCAATGCGGGGGGACCCTACAATGAGCAGTTCTTC	CASNAGGPYNEQFF
TRBV6-1	TRBJ2-6	.	TRBD1	TGTGCCAGCAGTGAAGTGGCAGGGGGCGCTGGGGCCAACGTCCTGACTTTC	CASSEVAGGAGANVLTF
TRBV7-6	TRBJ1-5	.	.	TGTGCCAGCAGCCTGGGCGTTAGCAATCAGCCCCAGCATTTT	CASSLGVSNQPQHF
TRBV5-4	TRBJ2-7	.	.	TGTGCCACCAGGGGCCAGGGACTCTACGAGCAGTACTTC	CATRGQGLYEQYF
TRBV7-6	TRBJ1-3	.	.	TGTGCCAGCAGCTTAGGGGGGACGGGGGTTGGAAACACCATATATTTT	CASSLGGTGVGNTIYF
TRBV5-6	TRBJ2-5	.	.	TGTGCCAGCAGAAAACGTTGGGGCCGGGAGACCCAGTACTTC	CASRKRWGRETQYF
TRBV19	TRBJ2-3	.	TRBD2	TGTGCCAGTAACCCGGGACTAGGAGCAGATACGCAGTATTTT	CASNPGLGADTQYF
TRBV19	TRBJ2-1	large	TRBD2	TGTGCCAGTAGTCCGCGGGGGGTGTCATACAATGAGCAGTTCTTC	CASSPRGVSYNEQFF
TRBV2	TRBJ2-3	.	.	TGTGCCAGCAGTCGCATCACAGATACGCAGTATTTT	CASSRITDTQYF
TRBV28	TRBJ1-5	.	.	TGTGCCAGCAGTAACCGGGGGAGGGGATATCAGCCCCAGCATTTT	CASSNRGRGYQPQHF
TRBV27	TRBJ2-5	.	.	TGTGCCAGCAGTTTAAGTGTCCTCCAAGAGACCCAGTACTTC	CASSLSVLQETQYF
TRBV6-6	TRBJ1-1	.	.	TGTGCCAGCAGTCGAGACGGCCGGAACACTGAAGCTTTCTTT	CASSRDGRNTEAFF
TRBV5-4	TRBJ1-3	few	.	TGTGCCAGCAGCTTGGTAGGGGACGGAAACACCATATATTTT	CASSLVGDGNTIYF
TRBV2	TRBJ2-5	.	.	TGTGCCAGCAGACAGAGAGAGACCCAGTACTTC	CASRQRETQYF
TRBV7-2	TRBJ1-2	.	.	TGTGCCAGCAGCTTAGAAGGCGTAATGGGGCTAGGGGGGAGGAGAGGCTACACCTTC	CASSLEGVMGLGGRRGYTF
TRBV9	TRBJ1-6	.	.	TGTGCCAGCAGCAAAGAGGGGAAGATGGACTCACCCCTCCACTTT	CASSKEGKMDSPLHF
TRBV7-2	TRBJ1-1	.	.	TGTGCCAGCACCCCACCGGGGGGCGGGAAAGCTTTCTTT	CASTPPGGGKAFF
TRBV5-6	TRBJ2-3	.	.	TGTGCCAGCAGCTTGGTGCGGGGAGGAATCACAGATACGCAGTATTTT	CASSLVRGGITDTQYF
TRBV6-1	TRBJ2-3	.	.	TGTGCCAGCAGTCCTGCGACAGGTGCAGATACGCAGTATTTT	CASSPATGADTQYF
TRBV10-3	TRBJ1-1	.	.	TGTGCCATCAGTGGGACGGACAACACTGAAGCTTTCTTT	CAISGTDNTEAFF
TRBV15	TRBJ2-3	.	TRBD2	TGTGCCACCAGCACCGGGACTAGCGACACAGATACGCAGTATTTT	CATSTGTSDTDTQYF
TRBV7-8	TRBJ1-1	.	.	TGTGCCAGCATCCAAACAGGGATTGATAATGAAGCTTTCTTT	CASIQTGIDNEAFF
TRBV5-6	TRBJ1-5	few	.	TGTGCCAGCAGCTCCGGCGGCTGGGGAGATAGCAATCAGCCCCAGCATTTT	CASSSGGWGDSNQPQHF
TRBV30	TRBJ1-6	.	.	TGTGCCTGGAGTACCTCAGGAGGATCACCCCTCCACTTT	CAWSTSGGSPLHF
TRBV6-4	TRBJ2-1	few	.	TGTGCCAGCAGTGAAGACCAAACCAATGATGAGCAGTTCTTC	CASSEDQTNDEQFF
TRBV13	TRBJ1-4	once	.	TGTGCCAGCAGCTTAGGGCCGACGGAGGGTGATGAAAAACTGTTTTTT	CASSLGPTEGDEKLFF
TRBV5-1	TRBJ1-1	.	.	TGCGCCAGCAGCCCAGGTAGGCCGGGACTATGGGGAATTCAGAGAGCTTTCTTT	CASSPGRPGLWGIQRAFF
TRBV2	TRBJ1-5	few	.	TGTGCCAGTCAGGAGATCAATCGGCAGCCCCAGCATTTT	CASQEINRQPQHF
TRBV23-1	TRBJ1-1	.	.	TGCGCCAGCAGTTCTCTCGGGGGGGTAGCTTTCTTT	CASSSLGGVAFF
TRBV27	TRBJ2-1	.	TRBD2	TGTGCCAGCAGCCCAGGGACTAGCGGGATTGCCTACAATGAGCAGTTCTTC	CASSPGTSGIAYNEQFF
TRBV7-9	TRBJ2-1	.	TRBD1	TGTGCCAGCAGCTTGGGACAGGGGAAGGTCAATGAGCAGTTCTTC	CASSLGQGKVNEQFF